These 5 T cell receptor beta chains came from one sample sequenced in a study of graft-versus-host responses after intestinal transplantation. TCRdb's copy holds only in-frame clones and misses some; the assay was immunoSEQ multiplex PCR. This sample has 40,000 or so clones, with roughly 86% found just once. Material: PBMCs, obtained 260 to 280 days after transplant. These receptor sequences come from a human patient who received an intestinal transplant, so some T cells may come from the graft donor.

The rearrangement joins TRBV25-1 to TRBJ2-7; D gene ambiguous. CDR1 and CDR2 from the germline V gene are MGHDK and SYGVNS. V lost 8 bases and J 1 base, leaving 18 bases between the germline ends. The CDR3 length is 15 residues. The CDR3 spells CASGRLTPLSYEQYF. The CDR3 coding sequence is TGTGCCAGCGGTAGATTGACACCCTTGTCCTACGAGCAGTACTTC.

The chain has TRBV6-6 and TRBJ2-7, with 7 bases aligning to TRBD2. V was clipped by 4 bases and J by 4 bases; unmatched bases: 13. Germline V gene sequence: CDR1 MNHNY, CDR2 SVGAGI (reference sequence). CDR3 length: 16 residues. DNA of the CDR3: TGTGCCAGCAGTTTAAGACCTCCCGGGGAGGGATACGAGCAGTACTTC. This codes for CASSLRPPGEGYEQYF.

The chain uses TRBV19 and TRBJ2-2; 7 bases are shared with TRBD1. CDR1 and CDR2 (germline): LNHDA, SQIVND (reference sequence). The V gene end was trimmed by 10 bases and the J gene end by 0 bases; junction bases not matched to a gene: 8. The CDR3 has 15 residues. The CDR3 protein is CATLGDSANTGELFF. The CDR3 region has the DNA TGTGCCACCCTAGGGGACAGCGCGAACACCGGGGAGCTGTTTTTT.

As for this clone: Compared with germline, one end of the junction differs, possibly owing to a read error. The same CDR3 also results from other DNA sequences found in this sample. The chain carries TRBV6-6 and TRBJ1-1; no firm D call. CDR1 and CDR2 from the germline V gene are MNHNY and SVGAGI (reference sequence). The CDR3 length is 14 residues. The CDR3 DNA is TGTGCCAGTAGTTACACTGGCGGGAACACTGAAGCTTTCTTT. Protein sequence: CASSYTGGNTEAFF.

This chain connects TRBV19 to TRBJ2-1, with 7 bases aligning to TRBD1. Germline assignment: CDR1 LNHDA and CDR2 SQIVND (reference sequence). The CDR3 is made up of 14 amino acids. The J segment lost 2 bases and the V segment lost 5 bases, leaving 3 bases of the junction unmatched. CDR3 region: CASSVTGPYNEQFF. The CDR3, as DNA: TGTGCCAGTAGTGTGACAGGGCCCTACAATGAGCAGTTCTTC.